This T cell receptor (beta chain) was captured by sequencing in a study of identical twins. General observations from the study: Beta clonotypes that were abundant in cord blood contained fewer insertions, a pattern absent from memory repertoires.

Each CDR3 protein is one row after TCRdb ran MiXCR on the 5' RACE reads. The data contain roughly 290,000 distinct CDR3 sequences, 8.5% to 9.5% of them singletons. This clonotype has at least ten counts. Its antigen remains unknown. There are 16 residues in the CDR3. CDR1 and CDR2 from the germline V gene are SGHTA and FQGTGA. With 0 bases clipped from V and 4 bases from J, the junction kept 2 bases outside the gene matches. A further study also used this sample, focusing on yellow fever vaccine responses in identical twins. Per that study: Reportedly, twins' vaccine T cell responses looked partly convergent and partly personalized.

This receptor was taken from a woman between 18 and 29 years old in good health. V and J are TRBV7-3 and TRBJ2-1; 11 nucleotides agree with TRBD2. Input material: CD8+ T cells sorted from blood. This chain's CDR3 is CASSLTGLAEYNEQFF. The CDR3 region has the DNA TGTGCCAGCAGCTTAACGGGACTAGCGGAGTACAATGAGCAGTTCTTC. Full variable domain (remainder filled in from reference TRBV7-3 and TRBJ2-1): GAGVSQTPSNKVTEKGKYVELRCDPISGHTALYWYRQSLGQGPEFLIYFQGTGAADDSGLPNDRFFAVRPEGSVSTLKIQRTERGDSAVYLCASSLTGLAEYNEQFFGPGTRLTVL.